The 16 T cell receptor beta chains given below trace back to one sample, sequenced in a study of blood T cell repertoires in COVID-19. Repertoires were generated with immunoSEQ multiplex PCR, while TCRdb's copy carries only in-frame clones and drops some. Among some 120,000 clones, over 65% were seen once, and the ten largest hold approximately 0.79%. Sequenced: peripheral blood. The receptors were sampled from a human donor with acute or convalescent COVID-19. The donor label of this sample is uncertain.

The chain joins TRBV12-3 or TRBV12-4 to TRBJ2-5; D possibly corresponds to TRBD2 (5 bases). The CDR3 has 12 residues. Between the trimmed V and J ends, which lost 3 bases and 7 bases, there was a span of 9 bases. The CDR3 region is CASSFDRGTQYF. The CDR3, as DNA: TGTGCCAGCAGTTTCGATCGGGGGACCCAGTACTTC.

J is TRBJ1-6 and V is TRBV30; 11 bases map to TRBD1. The CDR3 is made up of 14 amino acids. V dropped 5 bases and J dropped 4; count of bases not matched to a gene: 1. Germline V CDR1 and CDR2: GTSNPN, SVGIG (reference sequence). DNA of the CDR3: TGTGCCTGGGGGACAGGGGGTTATAATTCACCCCTCCACTTT. It specifies CAWGTGGYNSPLHF.

The chain is built from TRBV3-1 (or the pseudogene TRBV3-2) and TRBJ2-5; D uncertain. This CDR3 comprises 11 residues. The germline V gene encodes CDR1 LGHDT and CDR2 YNNKEL (reference sequence). V shed 4 bases and J shed 5 bases, with 5 bases lying between them. The CDR3 DNA follows: TGTGCCAGCAGCCTCCGGGAGACCCAGTACTTC. Residues: CASSLRETQYF.

This clone was seen just once. The V and J genes are TRBV11-2 and TRBJ1-2, with 10 bases aligning to TRBD1. Per germline, CDR1 SGHAT and CDR2 FQNNGV. V lost 0 bases and J lost 1; bases outside the gene matches: 5. The CDR3 has 17 residues. For the CDR3, the DNA is TGTGCCAGCAGCTTAGATGGGACAGGGGCCGTTAACTATGGCTACACCTTC. It encodes CASSLDGTGAVNYGYTF.

This clone was counted between two and nine times. The gene calls are TRBV7-9 and TRBJ2-1, with 7 bases that match TRBD2. The germline CDR1 and CDR2 sequences are SEHNR and FQNEAQ (reference sequence). V lost 5 bases and J lost 10; bases outside the gene matches: 5. This CDR3 contains 12 residues. The DNA of the CDR3 is TGTGCCAGCAGCCTGACTAGCTCCGAGCAGTTCTTC. Protein: CASSLTSSEQFF.

This chain links TRBV5-4 with TRBJ1-3, with TRBD1 matching over 9 bases. Trimming at V came to 4 bases and at J to 3 bases, leaving 2 bases not matched to a gene. This CDR3 contains 14 residues. In germline, CDR1 is SGHNT, CDR2 YYREEE (reference sequence). CDR3 in DNA: TGTGCCAGCAGCCGGGACAGGGTTGGAAACACCATATATTTT. It codes for CASSRDRVGNTIYF.

The chain employs TRBV7-2 and TRBJ1-6; TRBD1 matches at 12 bases. This CDR3 spans 16 amino acids. The germline V gene encodes CDR1 SGHTA and CDR2 FQGNSA. Trimming removed 5 bases from V and 6 bases from J; junction bases left unmatched: 5. The CDR3 region has the DNA TGTGCCAGCAGCACCCGGGACAGGGGGCCTAATTCACCCCTCCACTTT. This translates into CASSTRDRGPNSPLHF.

The V and J genes are TRBV19 and TRBJ2-1; 7 bases map to TRBD2. The germline V gene encodes CDR1 LNHDA and CDR2 SQIVND (reference sequence). V was clipped by 4 bases and J by 6 bases; unmatched bases: 6. This CDR3 contains 14 residues. For the CDR3, the DNA is TGTGCCAGTAGTAGACGGACTAGTCCCAATGAGCAGTTCTTC. It encodes CASSRRTSPNEQFF.

This chain links TRBV6-5 with TRBJ1-5, with a weak D call TRBD1 (5 bases). The CDR3 sequence is 13 residues long. Trimming removed 6 bases at V and 7 bases at J, with 13 bases between. Germline V gene lookup returns CDR1 MNHEY and CDR2 SVGAGI. CDR3 coding DNA: TGTGCCAGCAGCGTCAGGGTAGACCAGCCCCAGCATTTT. Its translation: CASSVRVDQPQHF.

The V gene is TRBV24-1, the J gene TRBJ2-5, with 8 positions matching TRBD1. This CDR3 is 15 amino acids long. Trimming at V came to 5 bases and at J to 1 base, leaving 5 bases not matched to a gene. The germline V gene has CDR1 KGHDR and CDR2 SFDVKD. The CDR3: CATSAGGAFQETQYF. The CDR3 coding sequence is TGTGCCACCAGTGCAGGGGGCGCTTTCCAAGAGACCCAGTACTTC.

The chain employs TRBV7-8 and TRBJ2-2; D gene uncertain. Per the germline V gene, CDR1 is SGHVS and CDR2 is FQNEAQ. Trimming removed 5 bases from V and 2 bases from J, with 12 bases in between. CDR3 length equals 15 residues. The CDR3 nucleotides read TGTGCCAGCAGCCTCACAGAAAAAAACACCGGGGAGCTGTTTTTT. Protein product: CASSLTEKNTGELFF.

V usage is TRBV2 and J usage is TRBJ2-1; 7 bases are a match to TRBD2. CDR1 SNHLY and CDR2 FYNNEI come from the germline V gene. V trimming: 6 bases; J trimming: 7 bases; junction bases outside the gene matches: 12. The CDR3 length is 15 residues. CDR3: CASRGRGEIINEQFF. The CDR3 DNA reads as TGTGCCAGCAGGGGCCGGGGGGAGATTATTAATGAGCAGTTCTTC.

This CDR3 is CASRTAGQNTEAFF. CDR3 sequence (DNA): TGTGCCAGCAGAACCGCAGGACAGAACACTGAAGCTTTCTTT. V usage is TRBV6-5 and J usage is TRBJ1-1, with TRBD1 as a possible D gene (5 bases). This CDR3 has 14 amino acids. V was shortened by 6 bases and J by 1 base, with 12 bases between the two germline ends. Looked up from germline, CDR1 is MNHEY and CDR2 is SVGAGI.

This clone has just a few counts. The chain is built from TRBV2 and TRBJ1-6; TRBD1 matches at 8 bases. The CDR3 runs 11 residues. The ends lost 8 bases at V and 9 bases at J; junction bases unmatched: 0. Per the germline V gene, CDR1 is SNHLY and CDR2 is FYNNEI. DNA for the CDR3: TGTGCCAGCGACAGGGGTTCACCCCTCCACTTT. It is translated as CASDRGSPLHF.

This chain connects TRBV24-1 to TRBJ2-2; a possible D gene is TRBD1 (7 bases). The CDR3 is 14 amino acids. Trimming pared 9 bases from V and 1 base from J, leaving 11 bases between. The germline CDR1 and CDR2 sequences are KGHDR and SFDVKD. The chain's CDR3 is CATRGTENTGELFF. The CDR3 DNA reads TGTGCCACCCGCGGGACAGAGAACACCGGGGAGCTGTTTTTT.

Only a few counts were recorded for this clone. This chain connects TRBV27 to TRBJ1-6; D is possibly TRBD1 (5 bases). Germline V lookup: CDR1 MNHEY, CDR2 SMNVEV (reference sequence). The CDR3 is 15 residues long. V dropped 1 base and J dropped 10 bases, with 14 bases sitting between them. CDR3 in amino acids: CASSLFGGGGSPLHF. CDR3 coding DNA: TGTGCCAGCAGTTTATTCGGGGGGGGAGGATCACCCCTCCACTTT.